Listed below are T cell receptor beta chains from one sample, sequenced in a study of blood T cell repertoires in COVID-19. Assay used: immunoSEQ multiplex PCR; TCRdb lists only in-frame clones, some missing. The sample records roughly 250,000 clones, approximately 89% being singletons. The sequenced material came from peripheral blood. These receptors came from a woman aged 45-59 years with acute or convalescent COVID-19. The CDR3 runs from the conserved cysteine through the conserved F or W. A D gene is named only where the DNA matches it firmly. Clone size is stated in some rows and not others, as once, few, many or a class when expanded.

V	J	size	D	DNA	CDR3
TRBV4-3	TRBJ2-1	NA	NA	TGCGCCAGCAGCCAAGATAGGAGGGATTCCTACAATGAGCAGTTCTTC	CASSQDRRDSYNEQFF
TRBV4-1	TRBJ2-5	NA	TRBD1	TGCGCCAGCAGCACTCATCAGACAGGGGCGGGAGAGACCCAGTACTTC	CASSTHQTGAGETQYF
TRBV5-1	TRBJ2-7	NA	NA	TGCGCCAGCAGCCTTGCCCCGACAGGTTCCTACGAGCAGTACTTC	CASSLAPTGSYEQYF
TRBV19	TRBJ2-1	NA	TRBD2	TGTGCCAGTAGTATTACTCCTAGCGGGAGGGCCAGCTCCTACAATGAGCAGTTCTTC	CASSITPSGRASSYNEQFF
TRBV7-8	TRBJ1-6	NA	NA	TGTGCCAGCAGCTCGTCGCTGGGAGGACCCCTCCACTTT	CASSSSLGGPLHF
TRBV6-5	TRBJ1-5	few	NA	TGTGCCAGCAGGTCCTGGGGGGGAGGTCAGCCCCAGCATTTT	CASRSWGGGQPQHF
TRBV28	TRBJ1-5	NA	NA	TGTGCCAGCAGTACTTGGACACGGACCAATCAGCCCCAGCATTTT	CASSTWTRTNQPQHF
TRBV19	TRBJ2-3	NA	TRBD2	TGTGCCAGTAGTCCCACATCTAGCGGGACTAGCACAGATACGCAGTATTTT	CASSPTSSGTSTDTQYF
TRBV4-1	TRBJ2-1	NA	NA	TGCGCCAGCAGCCAAAGAAGAGGGACTTACAATGAGCAGTTCTTC	CASSQRRGTYNEQFF
TRBV6-5	TRBJ1-4	NA	NA	TGTGCCAGCAGTTACCGGCCGCGGGGTGAAAAACTGTTTTTT	CASSYRPRGEKLFF
TRBV7-9	TRBJ2-5	NA	NA	TGTGCCAGTCGCCCGGGTGGGAGCGAGACCCAGTACTTC	CASRPGGSETQYF
TRBV30	TRBJ2-2	NA	NA	TGTGCCTCCCACCGACTAGTAAACGGGGAGCTGTTTTTT	CASHRLVNGELFF
TRBV21-1	TRBJ2-3	NA	NA	TGTGCCAGCAGCCCAAAGGGAATCGGGACAGTTTATTCTAGCACAGATACGCAGTATTTT	CASSPKGIGTVYSSTDTQYF
TRBV7-2	TRBJ1-1	NA	TRBD1	TGTGCCAGCAGCTTGCAGGGGGCTGGCACTGAAGCTTTCTTT	CASSLQGAGTEAFF
TRBV10-3	TRBJ2-2	NA	NA	TGTGCCATCAGTGTCTCCCCGGGGGAGCTGTTTTTT	CAISVSPGELFF
TRBV7-6	TRBJ1-5	NA	NA	TGTGCCAGCAGCTTAGGACCTTCCGGGAGCGCCGTGCATTTT	CASSLGPSGSAVHF
TRBV27	TRBJ1-1	NA	TRBD1	TGTGCCAGCAGGACCCGGACAGGGAACACTGAAGCTTTCTTT	CASRTRTGNTEAFF
TRBV6-1	TRBJ1-2	once	TRBD1	TGTGCCAGCAGTGCAGCGGACAGGCGGGGCTACACCTTC	CASSAADRRGYTF
TRBV5-4	TRBJ2-1	NA	TRBD2	TGTGCCAGCAGCCCGGGACTAGCGGGAGGGCCTATAAATGAGCAGTTCTTC	CASSPGLAGGPINEQFF
TRBV7-2	TRBJ2-5	NA	NA	TGTGCCAGCACCCCTCCCCCCAACGGGGAGACCCAGTACTTC	CASTPPPNGETQYF
TRBV6-5	TRBJ2-7	NA	NA	TGTGCCAGCAGTTCTTTCTACGAGCAGTACTTC	CASSSFYEQYF
TRBV10-1	TRBJ2-7	NA	NA	TGCGCCAGCAGTGAACCGGGGGAGCAGTACTTC	CASSEPGEQYF
TRBV27	TRBJ2-5	NA	TRBD1	TGTGCCAGCAGTTTCCACTGGACAGGCCAAGAGACCCAGTACTTC	CASSFHWTGQETQYF
TRBV5-1	TRBJ1-2	NA	TRBD1	TGCGCCAGCAGCCCCGGACAGGGCTCTAACTATGGCTACACCTTC	CASSPGQGSNYGYTF
TRBV4-1	TRBJ1-5	NA	NA	TGCGCCAGCAGCCAGCGGGGATCGAATCAGCCCCAGCATTTT	CASSQRGSNQPQHF
TRBV19	TRBJ1-2	NA	TRBD1	TGTGCCAGTAGTATTGGACAGGGGGTGAGCTACACCTTC	CASSIGQGVSYTF
TRBV4-2	TRBJ2-5	NA	NA	TGTGCCAGCAGCCAACTTGAGGCAGGGCGAGAGACCCAGTACTTC	CASSQLEAGRETQYF
TRBV28	TRBJ1-2	NA	NA	TGTGCCAGCAATACGGCAGGGCAGGAGGGAGGCTACACCTTC	CASNTAGQEGGYTF
TRBV4-3	TRBJ2-1	NA	NA	TGCGCCAGCAGCTATATCCACGGGGGATCCTACAATGAGCAGTTCTTC	CASSYIHGGSYNEQFF
TRBV9	TRBJ2-5	NA	TRBD1	TGTGCCAGCAGCACAGGACAGGGGCAAGAGACCCAGTACTTC	CASSTGQGQETQYF
TRBV7-2	TRBJ2-4	NA	TRBD2	TGTGCCAGCAGCTTGAGCGGGAGGGCCTATGTCAAAAACATTCAGTACTTC	CASSLSGRAYVKNIQYF
TRBV21-1	TRBJ2-2	NA	NA	TGTGCCAGCAGCAAAACGGGACTAACAGGGGACAGGGCCGGGGAGCTGTTTTTT	CASSKTGLTGDRAGELFF
TRBV7-2	TRBJ2-3	NA	NA	TGTGCCAGCAGCTCAGAGGGTGGAGCGAGGGCAGATACGCAGTATTTT	CASSSEGGARADTQYF
TRBV19	TRBJ2-7	NA	TRBD1	TGTGCCAGTAGTGGTGGACAGGCCCATCTCTACGAGCAGTACTTC	CASSGGQAHLYEQYF